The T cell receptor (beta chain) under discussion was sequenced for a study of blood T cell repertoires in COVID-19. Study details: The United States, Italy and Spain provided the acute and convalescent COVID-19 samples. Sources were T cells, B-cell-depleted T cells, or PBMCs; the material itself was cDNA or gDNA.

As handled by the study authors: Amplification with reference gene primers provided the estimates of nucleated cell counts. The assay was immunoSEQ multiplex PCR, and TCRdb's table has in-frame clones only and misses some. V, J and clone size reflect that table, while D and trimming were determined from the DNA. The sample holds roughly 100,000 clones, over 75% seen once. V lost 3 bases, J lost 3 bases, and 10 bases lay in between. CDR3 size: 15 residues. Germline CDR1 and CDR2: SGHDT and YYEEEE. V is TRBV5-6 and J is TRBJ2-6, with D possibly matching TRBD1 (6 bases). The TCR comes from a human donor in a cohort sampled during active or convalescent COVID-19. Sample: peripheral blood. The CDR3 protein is CASSWGTSGANVLTF. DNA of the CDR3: TGTGCCAGCAGCTGGGGGACAAGTGGGGCCAACGTCCTGACTTTC.